This T cell receptor (beta chain) comes out of a study of monozygotic twins with inflammatory bowel disease. For each CDR3 protein, TCRdb gives one entry from its re-call of the 5' RACE reads, without DNA. The table gives about 380,000 distinct CDR3 sequences; the top ten clones make up 2.6% of it. Germline-derived CDR1 and CDR2 are SGHRS and YFSETQ. The CDR3 has 15 amino acids. The receptor was isolated from a human donor with ulcerative colitis or Crohn's disease, or a healthy co-twin of an affected twin (not recorded which). The chain is built from TRBV5-1 and TRBJ2-2; TCRdb reports TRBD1, a call that lacks DNA to check it against. The sample consisted of blood. The CDR3 sequence is CASRPTGSNTGELFF.